Following are 31 T cell receptor beta chains from one sample sequenced in a study of shared clonotypes between healthy human individuals. Sequencing used immunoSEQ multiplex PCR; TCRdb keeps in-frame clones, though not all of them. This sample yields approximately 980,000 clones, of which approximately 80% are seen a single time; 1.5% belongs to the top ten. Sequencing was performed on memory CD4+ T cells sorted from blood. Subset reported: CD45RA-negative fraction. These receptors were collected from a man between 18 and 29 years old in good health.

This clone was counted only a few times. The rearrangement links TRBV10-3 to TRBJ2-7; no firm D call. Germline CDR1 and CDR2: ENHRY and SYGVKD. This CDR3 has 11 amino acids. Trimming cost V 4 bases and J 0 bases, with 1 base left between them. CDR3 loop: CAISVSYEQYF. The DNA of the CDR3 is TGTGCCATCAGTGTCTCCTACGAGCAGTACTTC.

This clone appeared a few times. This chain links TRBV28 with TRBJ1-6; 8 bases line up with TRBD1. The CDR3 totals 13 residues. V lost 6 bases, J lost 11 bases, and 6 bases stayed unmatched. Germline V gene sequence: CDR1 MDHEN, CDR2 SYDVKM. CDR3 protein: CASSDRGRTPLHF. The CDR3 nucleotides read TGTGCCAGCAGCGACAGGGGAAGGACACCCCTCCACTTT. The full variable domain, in which reference TRBV28 and TRBJ1-6 provide the parts outside the CDR3, is DVKVTQSSRYLVKRTGEKVFLECVQDMDHENMFWYRQDPGLGLRLIYFSYDVKMKEKGDIPEGYSVSREKKERFSLILESASTNQTSMYLCASSDRGRTPLHFGNGTRLTVT.

The chain joins TRBV5-8 to TRBJ1-5; D gene uncertain. The CDR3 length is 13 residues. The V end lost 3 bases, the J end lost 4 bases, and 8 bases lay between the germline ends. Germline loops: CDR1 SGHTS, CDR2 YDEGEE. Here the CDR3 reads CASSSLINQPQHF. CDR3 bases: TGTGCCAGCAGCTCCCTTATTAATCAGCCCCAGCATTTT.

This clone was found once. The chain recombines TRBV11-3 with TRBJ2-5; 7 nucleotides agree with TRBD1. Per germline, CDR1 SGHNT and CDR2 YENEEA. This CDR3 spans 15 amino acids. With V trimmed by 5 bases and J by 5 bases, 11 bases remained unmatched. For the CDR3, the DNA is TGTGCCAGCAGCACCCCGGGACAGCGTCAGGAGACCCAGTACTTC. Its protein is CASSTPGQRQETQYF.

This clone was counted a single time. J is TRBJ1-2 and V is TRBV7-2; D is undetermined. Germline lookup yields CDR1 SGHTA and CDR2 FQGNSA. This CDR3 is built from 14 residues. V lost 1 base to trimming and J lost 6 bases, with 12 bases between them. The DNA of the CDR3 is TGTGCCAGCAGCTTAGGGCCGACTTCGGATGGCTACACCTTC. This sequence encodes CASSLGPTSDGYTF.

Comments on this clone: The same CDR3 also results from other DNA sequences found in this sample. The chain joins TRBV19 to TRBJ2-5; possible D gene TRBD1, 7 bases. Germline assignment: CDR1 LNHDA and CDR2 SQIVND (reference sequence). The V end was cut by 8 bases, the J end by 5 bases, with 9 bases between. This CDR3 spans 11 amino acids. CDR3 DNA sequence: TGTGCCAGTTCAGGGGGGGAGACCCAGTACTTC. It encodes CASSGGETQYF.

This sequence joins TRBV28 and TRBJ1-2; no firm D call. Trimming removed 3 bases from V and 4 bases from J, with 12 bases in between. Germline V gene data show CDR1 as MDHEN and CDR2 as SYDVKM. This CDR3 has 14 residues. CDR3 DNA sequence: TGTGCCAGCAGTTTCAGTGCGCCCTCCTATGGCTACACCTTC. Translation: CASSFSAPSYGYTF.

The V call is TRBV5-1, the J call TRBJ2-1, with D perhaps TRBD1 (6 bases). Germline V gene data show CDR1 as SGHRS and CDR2 as YFSETQ. The V end was cut by 4 bases, the J end by 0 bases, with 11 bases between. This CDR3 region has 15 residues. CDR3 coding DNA: TGCGCCAGCAGCAATGGACAGAACTCCTACAATGAGCAGTTCTTC. Residues: CASSNGQNSYNEQFF. Full variable domain (rest looked up from reference TRBV5-1 and TRBJ2-1): KAGVTQTPRYLIKTRGQQVTLSCSPISGHRSVSWYQQTPGQGLQFLFEYFSETQRNKGNFPGRFSGRQFSNSRSEMNVSTLELGDSALYLCASSNGQNSYNEQFFGPGTRLTVL.

V is TRBV10-1 and J is TRBJ2-7; no clear D gene. V lost 5 bases to trimming and J lost 6 bases, with 14 bases between them. The CDR3 consists of 13 residues. CDR1 is WNHNN, CDR2 SYGVQD, per germline (reference sequence). In nucleotides, the CDR3 is TGCGCCAGCAGTCAGACCCTAAGTACCGAGCAGTACTTC. Translating it yields CASSQTLSTEQYF.

The chain has TRBV6-1 and TRBJ1-5; weak D call: TRBD1 (5 bases). This CDR3 comprises 15 residues. V lost 6 bases, J lost 0 bases, and 12 bases lay in between. CDR1 and CDR2 (germline): MNHNS, SASEGT. As DNA, the CDR3 is TGTGCCAGCAGATCCGGGGGAGATAGCAATCAGCCCCAGCATTTT. Translation: CASRSGGDSNQPQHF.

The chain joins TRBV18 to TRBJ2-7, with no clear D. V lost 6 bases to trimming and J lost 3 bases, with 12 bases between them. Germline lookup yields CDR1 KGHSH and CDR2 LQKENI. CDR3 length: 13 amino acids. The CDR3 reads CASSPKTSYEQYF. The CDR3 DNA reads TGTGCCAGCTCCCCCAAGACCAGCTACGAGCAGTACTTC.

V usage is TRBV10-3 and J usage is TRBJ2-1; 7 bases map to TRBD2. Unmatched junction bases numbered 4, after V lost 8 bases and J lost 3 bases. Looked up from germline, CDR1 is ENHRY and CDR2 is SYGVKD. The CDR3 has 13 residues. The CDR3 reads CAIAGLYYNEQFF. In DNA form, the CDR3 reads TGTGCCATCGCGGGACTATACTACAATGAGCAGTTCTTC.

This chain connects TRBV7-9 to TRBJ1-2, with unresolved D. Trimming removed 5 bases from V and 2 bases from J, with 24 bases in between. There are 18 residues in the CDR3. Germline V lookup: CDR1 SEHNR, CDR2 FQNEAQ (reference sequence). The CDR3 DNA sequence: TGTGCCAGCAGCCCGTATACGGGTACTACGGCGGTGAACTATGGCTACACCTTC. Translation: CASSPYTGTTAVNYGYTF.

There are a few counts of this clone. The chain joins TRBV5-8 to TRBJ2-5, with D tentatively TRBD1 or TRBD2 (6 bases each). The V gene lost 7 bases and the J gene lost 10 bases, with 23 bases spanning the gap. The V gene's germline CDR1 is SGHTS and CDR2 YDEGEE. The CDR3 covers 14 residues. In DNA form, the CDR3 reads TGTGCCAGCTCCCGGCCAGCCCGGGGGCCGGACCAGTACTTC. This sequence encodes CASSRPARGPDQYF.

This chain uses TRBV7-3 with TRBJ2-5; TRBD1 might be the D (6 bases). Germline lookup yields CDR1 SGHTA and CDR2 FQGTGA. Trimming took 5 bases from V and 3 from J, leaving 10 bases between them. The length of the CDR3 is 13 residues. CDR3 amino acids: CASSANREETQYF. The CDR3 nucleotides read TGTGCCAGCAGCGCCAACAGGGAAGAGACCCAGTACTTC.

The chain combines TRBV2 with TRBJ1-1, with D hard to call. Trimming shortened V by 7 bases and J by 1 base, and 10 bases separated the two germline ends. The CDR3 consists of 13 residues. CDR1 and CDR2 from the germline V gene are SNHLY and FYNNEI. The CDR3, as DNA: TGTGCCAGCAAATCCCTGGAGAACACTGAAGCTTTCTTT. Protein: CASKSLENTEAFF.

The chain joins TRBV28 to TRBJ2-3; D gene unclear. Trimming cost V 3 bases and J 3 bases, with 10 bases left between them. Germline lookup yields CDR1 MDHEN and CDR2 SYDVKM. The CDR3 consists of 14 residues. As DNA, the CDR3 is TGTGCCAGCAGTTTTGACCCCTTGACAGATACGCAGTATTTT. Its protein product is CASSFDPLTDTQYF. The complete variable domain, with remaining parts taken from reference TRBV28 and TRBJ2-3, reads DVKVTQSSRYLVKRTGEKVFLECVQDMDHENMFWYRQDPGLGLRLIYFSYDVKMKEKGDIPEGYSVSREKKERFSLILESASTNQTSMYLCASSFDPLTDTQYFGPGTRLTVL.

Ten or more counts support this clone. Other DNA variants within this sample encode the same CDR3. The rearrangement joins TRBV9 to TRBJ2-2; 9 bases match TRBD2. Trimming cost V 7 bases and J 5 bases; bases outside gene matches: 3. The CDR3 length is 13 residues. Germline CDR1 SGDLS, CDR2 YYNGEE. CDR3 residues: CASGTSWTGELFF. CDR3 sequence (DNA): TGTGCCAGCGGGACTAGCTGGACCGGGGAGCTGTTTTTT.

The chain is built from TRBV10-3 and TRBJ2-1, with TRBD2 matching 12 bases. The germline V gene has CDR1 ENHRY and CDR2 SYGVKD. The CDR3 is 14 residues long. The V gene end was trimmed by 6 bases and the J gene end by 7 bases; junction bases not matched to a gene: 4. CDR3 nucleotides: TGTGCCATCAGCCCAGGACTAGCGGGGAATGAGCAGTTCTTC. Translated, it gives CAISPGLAGNEQFF.

The V call is TRBV2, the J call TRBJ1-2, with TRBD1 identical over 10 bases. Germline loops: CDR1 SNHLY, CDR2 FYNNEI. The V segment lost 7 bases and the J segment 5 bases; nucleotides outside the gene matches: 7. The length of the CDR3 is 14 residues. The CDR3 sequence is CASIRTGGGYGYTF. Here the CDR3 DNA reads TGTGCCAGCATTAGGACAGGGGGAGGGTATGGCTACACCTTC.

The chain carries TRBV2 and TRBJ2-2, with 7 bases lining up with TRBD1. Trimming removed 4 bases from V and 7 bases from J; junction bases left unmatched: 3. Per the germline V gene, CDR1 is SNHLY and CDR2 is FYNNEI. This CDR3 contains 13 residues. CDR3 loop: CASSVTGVGELFF. CDR3 sequence (DNA): TGTGCCAGCAGTGTTACAGGGGTCGGGGAGCTGTTTTTT.

The chain couples TRBV29-1 to TRBJ2-5, with D unclear. This CDR3 has 11 amino acids. The germline V and J ends were trimmed by 0 bases and 5 bases, with 4 bases remaining between them. Germline CDR1 is SQVTM and CDR2 is ANQGSEA. Here the CDR3 DNA reads TGCAGCGTTGAAGAGAGGGAGACCCAGTACTTC. Translation: CSVEERETQYF.

This clone occurred once. The V and J genes are TRBV12-5 and TRBJ2-1; TRBD2 might be the D (5 bases). Trimming removed 2 bases from V and 0 bases from J, with 11 bases in between. The CDR3 totals 16 residues. Germline CDR1 reads LGHNT; CDR2 reads FRNRAP. The CDR3 DNA reads as TGTGCTAGTGGTTTGCGATCGGGGAGCTCCTACAATGAGCAGTTCTTC. This sequence encodes CASGLRSGSSYNEQFF.

This chain uses TRBV19 with TRBJ2-7; 7 nucleotides match TRBD2. Germline V gene lookup returns CDR1 LNHDA and CDR2 SQIVND (reference sequence). The CDR3 has 14 residues. V dropped 8 bases and J dropped 1; count of bases not matched to a gene: 8. The CDR3 loop is CASSAGGSSYEQYF. The CDR3 DNA reads TGTGCCAGTTCTGCGGGCGGGAGTTCCTACGAGCAGTACTTC.

The V gene is TRBV5-4, the J gene TRBJ2-5; 10 bases align to TRBD2. V trimming: 1 base; J trimming: 2 bases; junction bases outside the gene matches: 5. Germline loops: CDR1 SGHNT, CDR2 YYREEE (reference sequence). The CDR3 length is 16 residues. The CDR3 loop is CASSLSPAGGQETQYF. CDR3 nucleotides: TGTGCCAGCAGCTTGTCTCCAGCGGGGGGGCAAGAGACCCAGTACTTC. Together with reference TRBV5-4 and TRBJ2-5, the CDR3 gives the full variable domain: ETGVTQSPTHLIKTRGQQVTLRCSSQSGHNTVSWYQQALGQGPQFIFQYYREEENGRGNFPPRFSGLQFPNYSSELNVNALELDDSALYLCASSLSPAGGQETQYFGPGTRLLVL.

The genes are TRBV6-1 and TRBJ2-2; D gene ambiguous. This CDR3 has 13 residues. Germline V lookup: CDR1 MNHNS, CDR2 SASEGT. Trimming cost V 7 bases and J 8 bases, with 14 bases left between them. CDR3 bases: TGTGCCAGCACCCCTCGCGGTCGTGGGGAGCTGTTTTTT. It yields the protein CASTPRGRGELFF.

The chain combines TRBV6-5 with TRBJ1-6; maybe TRBD1 (5 bases). Per the germline V gene, CDR1 is MNHEY and CDR2 is SVGAGI. This CDR3 is 13 amino acids long. Trimming pared 6 bases from V and 10 bases from J, leaving 13 bases between. CDR3 nucleotide sequence: TGTGCCAGCAGGCCGGGGGTTTCCTCACCCCTCCACTTT. Translating gives CASRPGVSSPLHF.

The chain is built from TRBV5-4 and TRBJ1-4, with D possibly matching TRBD1 (6 bases). Between the trimmed V and J ends, which lost 2 bases and 5 bases, there was a span of 13 bases. Looked up from germline, CDR1 is SGHNT and CDR2 is YYREEE (reference sequence). The CDR3 totals 15 residues. In DNA form, the CDR3 reads TGTGCCAGCAGCTTCAAAGCAGGGGAAAATGAAAAACTGTTTTTT. Translated, it gives CASSFKAGENEKLFF.

This clone has just a few counts. This chain links TRBV5-1 with TRBJ2-3; tentatively, D is TRBD2 (6 bases). This CDR3 is built from 15 residues. Germline CDR1 SGHRS, CDR2 YFSETQ. Trimming removed 0 bases from V and 4 bases from J, with 12 bases in between. The CDR3 DNA is TGCGCCAGCAGCTTGGAGGGGACTTCCTCAGATACGCAGTATTTT. Its protein product is CASSLEGTSSDTQYF.

The V and J genes are TRBV5-1 and TRBJ2-7, with 11 bases fitting TRBD1. Germline V gives CDR1 SGHRS, CDR2 YFSETQ. The CDR3 length is 15 residues. V shed 2 bases, J shed 6 bases, and the junction held 7 bases outside the gene matches. The CDR3 protein is CASSFTGQGVGEQYF. The CDR3 coding sequence is TGCGCCAGCAGCTTCACGGGACAGGGGGTGGGCGAGCAGTACTTC.

The chain couples TRBV6-5 to TRBJ1-2, with TRBD1 matching 7 bases. V lost 4 bases, J lost 6 bases, and 8 bases stayed unmatched. The CDR3 is made up of 14 amino acids. Germline V gene lookup returns CDR1 MNHEY and CDR2 SVGAGI. The CDR3 sequence: CASSSHRGSDGYTF. DNA of the CDR3: TGTGCCAGCAGTTCCCACAGGGGTAGCGATGGCTACACCTTC.